This T cell receptor beta chain was documented in a study of response to subunit inactivated influenza vaccine. There are a few counts of this clonotype. TCRdb itself ran the RT-PCR reads through MiXCR, one entry per CDR3 protein. The sample includes more than 450,000 distinct CDR3 sequences, roughly 10% of them seen just once. This CDR3 region has 16 residues. V was pared by 6 bases and J by 4 bases, with 21 bases between. Germline CDR1 reads DFQATT; CDR2 reads SNEGSKA (reference sequence). These data were also filed under a second study, of T cells expressing NK-cell markers. From that study: The authors generated TCR beta cDNA through 5'RACE template switching with UMIs. One of the eight sequenced donors was seronegative, whereas the other seven were HCMV-seropositive.

The rearrangement links TRBV20-1 to TRBJ1-4; TRBD1 might be the D (6 bases). The material was PBMCs from blood, obtained on the day of vaccination. This TCR came from a man between 45 and 60 years old who received an inactivated influenza vaccine. CDR3 sequence reads: CSAPDPMGHGNEKLFF. As DNA, the CDR3 is TGCAGTGCCCCGGATCCGATGGGACACGGTAATGAAAAACTGTTTTTT.